The next 7 T cell receptor beta chains were all read from a single sample in a study of T cells in Graves' hyperthyroidism and ophthalmopathy. Regions amplified from RNA transcripts were the TCR beta CDR3 regions. HTBI primers drove first-round RT-PCR of the TCR CDR3. TCRdb re-called the multiplex PCR reads through MiXCR, storing one row per CDR3 protein. The sample carries hundreds of thousands of distinct CDR3 sequences, roughly 14% recorded once. Sequenced sample: blood. The origin of the receptors is a man younger than 35 with Graves' ophthalmopathy.

V and J are TRBV18 and TRBJ1-2; D is perhaps TRBD1 (5 bases). Germline CDR1 and CDR2: KGHSH and LQKENI. V dropped 0 bases and J dropped 8 bases, with 19 bases sitting between them. This CDR3 is 16 amino acids long. Here the CDR3 DNA reads TGTGCCAGCTCACCACCAGGCCTAAGGGACCCCGCGGGCTACACCTTC. Its protein product is CASSPPGLRDPAGYTF.

This clonotype occurred once. A much larger clone is a single base away; this may be a read error. V is TRBV12-3 or TRBV12-4 and J is TRBJ2-5; TRBD1 matches at 8 bases. This CDR3 has 14 residues. V was clipped by 6 bases and J by 6 bases; unmatched bases: 9. The CDR3 sequence: CASRETDREKTQYF. CDR3 coding DNA: TGTGCCAGCAGAGAGACGGACAGGGAAAAGACCCAGTACTTC.

This clonotype has a count of ten or more. The V call is TRBV12-3 or TRBV12-4, the J call TRBJ1-6; maybe TRBD1 (5 bases). Trimming shortened V by 5 bases and J by 1 base, and 15 bases separated the two germline ends. The CDR3 is 17 residues long. CDR3 sequence reads: CASSGTQKASYNSPLHF. As DNA, the CDR3 is TGTGCCAGCAGTGGGACTCAAAAGGCGTCCTATAATTCACCCCTCCACTTT.

This clonotype was picked up many times. The chain recombines TRBV5-1 with TRBJ2-1; the D call may be TRBD1 or TRBD2 (6 bases each). The CDR3 totals 14 residues. Trimming took 7 bases from V and 0 from J, leaving 11 bases between them. Germline CDR1 reads SGHRS; CDR2 reads YFSETQ. The CDR3 DNA is TGCGCCAGCGAGGGGGGAAGCTCCTACAATGAGCAGTTCTTC. Encoded protein: CASEGGSSYNEQFF.

The CDR3, as DNA: TGTGCCAGCAGCTCACCACAGGGATCCTACGAGCAGTACTTC. This codes for CASSSPQGSYEQYF. The rearrangement links TRBV11-2 to TRBJ2-7; perhaps TRBD1 as D (6 bases). The CDR3 contains 14 residues. V lost 4 bases and J 1 base, leaving 11 bases between the germline ends. Germline assignment: CDR1 SGHAT and CDR2 FQNNGV.

This clonotype was found many times. V gene TRBV5-1 combines with J gene TRBJ1-5, with D unresolved. This CDR3 contains 14 residues. From germline, CDR1 is SGHRS and CDR2 YFSETQ. Trimming cost V 5 bases and J 6 bases, with 15 bases left between them. CDR3 loop: CASSRSPGGQPQHF. In DNA form, the CDR3 reads TGCGCCAGCAGTCGAAGTCCCGGCGGTCAGCCCCAGCATTTT.

This clonotype was counted a single time. The V and J genes are TRBV4-1 and TRBJ2-7; TRBD2 is a possible D gene (5 bases). V lost 1 base and J 0 bases, leaving 16 bases between the germline ends. The CDR3 is made up of 17 amino acids. Germline V gene data show CDR1 as MGHRA and CDR2 as YSYEKL. The CDR3 spells CASSQVLRAESSYEQYF. DNA of the CDR3: TGCGCCAGCAGCCAAGTGTTAAGAGCGGAGAGCTCCTACGAGCAGTACTTC.